This T cell receptor (beta chain) was sequenced for a study of blood T cell repertoires in COVID-19. Only in-frame clones appear in the TCRdb table, and some are missing; sequencing was by immunoSEQ multiplex PCR. The table records about 170,000 clones, over 80% of them present only once. V lost 4 bases to trimming and J lost 11 bases, with 15 bases between them. The CDR3 spans 14 residues. Germline CDR1 reads MDHEN; CDR2 reads SYDVKM. The genes are TRBV28 and TRBJ1-6; the D gene is possibly TRBD1 (5 bases). This TCR was sampled from a woman aged 65 to 85 with acute or convalescent COVID-19. The sequencing sample was made of peripheral blood. The CDR3 here is CASSSAGTLTPLHF. In DNA, the CDR3 is TGTGCCAGCAGTTCTGCCGGGACTTTGACACCCCTCCACTTT.